These 26 T cell receptor beta chains share one sample of origin, sequenced in a study of vaccination and CD4 T cells after COVID-19. Sequence data for DNA of cultured CD4+ T cells were generated by the Oncomine TCR Beta short-read assay. TCRdb processed the PCR reads anew with MiXCR; each CDR3 protein has one entry. The sample consists of approximately 7,100 distinct CDR3 sequences, approximately 49% of them appearing once. Their recognized antigens are unknown. The treatment is: approximately nine-day PBMC culture with coronavirus spike peptide pools or control peptides (ViraFEST assay). Gathered ahead of the COVID-19 pandemic (2011-2018) were the CD4+ T cells of the unexposed donor. Sequencing input: CD4+ T cells from blood, cultured in vitro. These receptors were taken from a human donor in good health.

The chain recombines TRBV28 with TRBJ1-2, with 9 bases lining up with TRBD1. Unmatched junction bases numbered 11, after V lost 2 bases and J lost 7 bases. The CDR3 loop spans 16 amino acids. The germline CDR1 and CDR2 sequences are MDHEN and SYDVKM. CDR3 DNA sequence: TGTGCCAGCAGTTTAGCGGGACAGGGTCCCACACGTGGCTACACCTTC. Protein product: CASSLAGQGPTRGYTF.

This clonotype has just a few counts. The chain is built from TRBV7-2 and TRBJ1-5, with D possibly being TRBD1 (5 bases). The CDR3 spans 13 residues. V was trimmed by 3 bases and J by 7 bases, leaving 10 bases between them. Germline CDR1 reads SGHTA; CDR2 reads FQGNSA. CDR3 sequence (DNA): TGTGCCAGCAGCTTCGGGACTTTCCAGCCCCAGCATTTT. Protein product: CASSFGTFQPQHF.

J is TRBJ2-7 and V is TRBV11-2; D not resolved. V was pared by 0 bases and J by 0 bases, with 9 bases between. CDR3 length equals 15 residues. CDR1 and CDR2 from the germline V gene are SGHAT and FQNNGV. The CDR3 nucleotides read TGTGCCAGCAGCTTAGATCTCGGAGACTCCTACGAGCAGTACTTC. Translated, it gives CASSLDLGDSYEQYF. The whole variable domain, filled in from reference TRBV11-2 and TRBJ2-7, reads EAGVAQSPRYKIIEKRQSVAFWCNPISGHATLYWYQQILGQGPKLLIQFQNNGVVDDSQLPKDRFSAERLKGVDSTLKIQPAKLEDSAVYLCASSLDLGDSYEQYFGPGTRLTVT.

The CDR3 DNA follows: TGTGCCAGCAGTTACTCGACCGAGAGCAATCAGCCCCAGCATTTT. Its translation: CASSYSTESNQPQHF. The chain uses TRBV6-5 and TRBJ1-5; D unresolved. V dropped 0 bases and J dropped 1 base, with 7 bases sitting between them. The germline gives CDR1 MNHEY, CDR2 SVGAGI. CDR3 size: 15 residues.

The rearrangement joins TRBV21-1 to TRBJ1-5; TRBD1 is taken as the D call from the table, unchecked against the DNA. TRBV21-1 is given as a pseudogene. The CDR3 runs 16 residues. The CDR3, as DNA: TGTGCCAGCAGCCCCCCGCAGCCTCCTGTCAATCAGCCCCAGCATTTT. Residues: CASSPPQPPVNQPQHF.

The chain is built from TRBV11-2 and TRBJ2-6, with no clear D. The CDR3 spans 15 residues. The V gene lost 1 base and the J gene lost 1 base, with 5 bases spanning the gap. Germline values: CDR1 SGHAT, CDR2 FQNNGV. CDR3 sequence reads: CASSLVVSGANVLTF. The CDR3 coding sequence is TGTGCCAGCAGCTTAGTAGTTTCTGGGGCCAACGTCCTGACTTTC.

CDR3 DNA sequence: TGCAGTGCTGAGAAGGGGACAGGGGGCGGCACTGAAGCTTTCTTT. Amino acids: CSAEKGTGGGTEAFF. The V gene is TRBV20-1, the J gene TRBJ1-1; TRBD1 agrees at 12 bases. There are 15 residues in the CDR3. The germline CDR1 and CDR2 sequences are DFQATT and SNEGSKA (reference sequence). V shed 5 bases and J 4 bases; nucleotides not matched to a gene: 8.

V gene TRBV7-2 combines with J gene TRBJ1-6; D is ambiguous. Germline CDR1 SGHTA, CDR2 FQGNSA. Deletions cut 2 bases from V and 9 bases from J, with 5 bases between. The CDR3 loop spans 12 amino acids. The CDR3 loop is CASSLSGSPLHF. The CDR3 DNA is TGTGCCAGCAGCTTAAGTGGTTCACCCCTCCACTTT.

The rearrangement uses TRBV12-3 or TRBV12-4 and TRBJ2-7; a possible D gene is TRBD1 (5 bases). Trimming took off 3 bases at V and 6 bases at J, with 9 bases between the two ends. This CDR3 region has 12 residues. The DNA for the CDR3 is TGTGCCAGCAGTTTTGGGCAGGGCGAGCAGTACTTC. Protein product: CASSFGQGEQYF.

The CDR3 coding sequence is TGTGCCAGTAAACCGGGACAGGGCGCCACCGGGGAGCTGTTTTTT. Its protein product is CASKPGQGATGELFF. V gene TRBV19 combines with J gene TRBJ2-2, with 9 bases fitting TRBD1. Per germline, CDR1 LNHDA and CDR2 SQIVND (reference sequence). J lost 4 bases, V lost 7 bases, and 7 bases had no gene match. CDR3 length equals 15 residues.

The sample holds a few counts of this clonotype. The gene calls are TRBV21-1 and TRBJ1-6; TRBD1, the table's D call, lacks a check against the DNA. TRBV21-1 is a recognized pseudogene. The CDR3 contains 14 residues. CDR3 protein: CASSGDSRVSPLHF. The CDR3 nucleotides are TGTGCCAGCAGCGGAGACAGTCGGGTTTCACCCCTCCACTTT.

J is TRBJ2-7 and V is TRBV14; 10 bases line up with TRBD2. V trimming: 4 bases; J trimming: 2 bases; junction bases outside the gene matches: 17. CDR3 length equals 19 residues. Germline lookup yields CDR1 SGHDN and CDR2 FVKESK. The DNA for the CDR3 is TGTGCCAGCAGCCCCCCGGGGCTAGCGGGAGACGGGACCGCCTACGAGCAGTACTTC. This gives the protein CASSPPGLAGDGTAYEQYF.

The gene calls are TRBV6-1 and TRBJ2-1, with TRBD2 matching over 7 bases. The CDR3 runs to 17 residues. With V trimmed by 8 bases and J by 0 bases, 13 bases remained unmatched. Germline CDR1 MNHNS, CDR2 SASEGT. CDR3 loop: CASLVPRGLSSYNEQFF. The CDR3 nucleotides are TGTGCCAGCCTTGTCCCGCGGGGGTTAAGCTCCTACAATGAGCAGTTCTTC.

This clonotype was recorded once. V and J are TRBV24-1 and TRBJ2-2, with D unresolved. The CDR3 is made up of 15 amino acids. The V end was cut by 3 bases, the J end by 2 bases, with 9 bases between. Germline lookup yields CDR1 KGHDR and CDR2 SFDVKD. CDR3: CATSDTFPNTGELFF. The DNA for the CDR3 is TGTGCCACCAGTGATACATTTCCCAACACCGGGGAGCTGTTTTTT.

This clonotype has just a few counts. This chain uses TRBV20-1 with TRBJ1-2, with 10 bases that match TRBD1. The CDR3 contains 17 residues. Germline V gene lookup returns CDR1 DFQATT and CDR2 SNEGSKA (reference sequence). Trimming took 6 bases from V and 6 from J; bases not matched to a gene: 19. Here the CDR3 reads CSAHFLAGQGVIDGYTF. The CDR3 bases are TGCAGTGCCCACTTCTTAGCCGGACAGGGGGTAATTGATGGCTACACCTTC.

With regard to this clonotype: A read error may account for a junction end that differs from germline. The chain is built from TRBV27 and TRBJ1-6; D remains ambiguous. The CDR3 length is 12 residues. Per germline, CDR1 MNHEY and CDR2 SMNVEV (reference sequence). The CDR3 sequence: CASSLNNSPLHF. CDR3 DNA: TGTGCTAGCAGTCTAAATAATTCACCCCTCCACTTT.

The genes are TRBV20-1 and TRBJ2-3; D call uncertain. The CDR3 runs 17 residues. The V gene lost 0 bases and the J gene lost 8 bases, with 24 bases spanning the gap. Per the germline V gene, CDR1 is DFQATT and CDR2 is SNEGSKA (reference sequence). The CDR3 reads CSARDFRASIPLGTQYF. As DNA, the CDR3 is TGCAGTGCTAGAGACTTCCGGGCCTCAATCCCATTAGGTACGCAGTATTTT.

The V call is TRBV11-3, the J call TRBJ2-5; TRBD1 matches at 11 bases. The CDR3 runs to 15 residues. Germline lookup yields CDR1 SGHNT and CDR2 YENEEA. V shed 5 bases and J 4 bases; nucleotides not matched to a gene: 6. The CDR3 is CASSQRTGGAETQYF. Here the CDR3 DNA reads TGTGCCAGCAGCCAGAGGACAGGGGGCGCAGAGACCCAGTACTTC.

The chain links TRBV5-1 to TRBJ1-2; D ambiguous. With 1 base removed from V and 5 bases from J, the gap between germline ends came to 15 bases. CDR1 is SGHRS, CDR2 YFSETQ, per germline. The CDR3 covers 15 residues. CDR3 sequence (DNA): TGCGCCAGCAGCTTGTCATCAGAGAGTGCTTATGGCTACACCTTC. Its protein product is CASSLSSESAYGYTF.

This clonotype came up a few times. The J gene is TRBJ2-5, the V gene TRBV28; 10 positions match TRBD2. J gave up 0 bases and V 1 base, and 5 bases lay outside the gene matches. In germline, CDR1 is MDHEN, CDR2 SYDVKM. The CDR3 has 17 residues. In DNA, the CDR3 is TGTGCCAGCAGTTTATCGGTGCTAGCGGGGGACCAAGAGACCCAGTACTTC. Its translation: CASSLSVLAGDQETQYF.

The chain joins TRBV7-2 to TRBJ2-2; D gene uncertain. This CDR3 is 16 amino acids long. Trimming pared 5 bases from V and 2 bases from J, leaving 15 bases between. The V gene's germline CDR1 is SGHTA and CDR2 FQGNSA. The CDR3 loop is CASSVTGSPNTGELFF. The DNA for the CDR3 is TGTGCCAGCAGCGTCACCGGGTCTCCAAACACCGGGGAGCTGTTTTTT.

The rearrangement uses TRBV6-1 and TRBJ2-5, with a possible D match to TRBD2 (5 bases). V was clipped by 5 bases and J by 4 bases, with 17 bases between them. The V gene's germline CDR1 is MNHNS and CDR2 SASEGT. This CDR3 spans 15 amino acids. CDR3 DNA: TGTGCCAGCAGTATCGGTCGGGGAAGGGCAGAGACCCAGTACTTC. Protein sequence: CASSIGRGRAETQYF.

Here the CDR3 DNA reads TGCAGTGCTAGTCCTACCACGACAGGGGGAAGCCGAGAGCAGTACTTC. Protein sequence: CSASPTTTGGSREQYF. V usage is TRBV20-1 and J usage is TRBJ2-7; TRBD1 aligns across 9 bases. The CDR3 covers 16 residues. The germline CDR1 and CDR2 sequences are DFQATT and SNEGSKA (reference sequence). Trimming removed 3 bases from V and 7 bases from J; junction bases left unmatched: 16.

The chain joins TRBV10-1 to TRBJ2-6; 8 bases line up with TRBD1. J gave up 2 bases and V 8 bases, and 14 bases lay outside the gene matches. The CDR3 has 18 residues. Germline loops: CDR1 WNHNN, CDR2 SYGVQD (reference sequence). The CDR3 reads CASSDRGSFPTGANVLTF. CDR3 in DNA: TGCGCCAGCTCCGACAGGGGTTCCTTCCCCACTGGGGCCAACGTCCTGACTTTC.

This chain links TRBV2 with TRBJ2-1; no definite D call. CDR1 is SNHLY, CDR2 FYNNEI, per germline. V was clipped by 7 bases and J by 3 bases, with 4 bases between them. This CDR3 has 11 amino acids. CDR3 coding DNA: TGTGCCAGCACAGACTACAATGAGCAGTTCTTC. It yields the protein CASTDYNEQFF. Full variable domain (remainder filled in from reference TRBV2 and TRBJ2-1): EPEVTQTPSHQVTQMGQEVILRCVPISNHLYFYWYRQILGQKVEFLVSFYNNEISEKSEIFDDQFSVERPDGSNFTLKIRSTKLEDSAMYFCASTDYNEQFFGPGTRLTVL.

This chain links TRBV7-2 with TRBJ1-1; no reliable D call. Germline V gene lookup returns CDR1 SGHTA and CDR2 FQGNSA. The ends were cut back, 5 bases at V and 8 bases at J, with 9 bases in the middle. The CDR3 covers 11 residues. The CDR3 DNA reads TGTGCCAGCAGCCCCACAGTCGAAGCTTTCTTT. As protein: CASSPTVEAFF.